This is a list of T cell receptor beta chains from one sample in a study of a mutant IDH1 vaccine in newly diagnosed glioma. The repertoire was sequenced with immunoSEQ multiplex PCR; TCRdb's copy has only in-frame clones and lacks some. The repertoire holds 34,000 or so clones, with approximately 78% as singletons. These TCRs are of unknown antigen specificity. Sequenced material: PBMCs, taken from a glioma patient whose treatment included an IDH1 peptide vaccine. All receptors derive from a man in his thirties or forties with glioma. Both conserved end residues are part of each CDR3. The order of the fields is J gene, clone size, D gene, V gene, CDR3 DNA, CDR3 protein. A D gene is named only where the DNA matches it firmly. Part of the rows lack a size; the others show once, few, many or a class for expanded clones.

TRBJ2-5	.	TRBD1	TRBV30	TGTGCCTGGAGTGTAAGGGACAGGGGGTTACCGTACCAAGAGACCCAGTACTTC	CAWSVRDRGLPYQETQYF
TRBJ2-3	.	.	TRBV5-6	TGTGCCAGCAGCTACCCGGGTACGGCAGATACGCAGTATTTT	CASSYPGTADTQYF
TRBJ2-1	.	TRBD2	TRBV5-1	TGCGCCAGCAGCGGGAGCGGGATAGTTCTAGATGAGCAGTTCTTC	CASSGSGIVLDEQFF
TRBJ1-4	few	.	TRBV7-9	TGTGCCAGCAGCTTATTGGAGGGTACCGAAAAACTGTTTTTT	CASSLLEGTEKLFF
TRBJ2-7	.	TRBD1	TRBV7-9	TGTGCCAGCAGCTTAGTGACAGGGGCAATGTACGAGCAGTACTTC	CASSLVTGAMYEQYF
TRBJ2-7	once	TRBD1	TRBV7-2	TGTGCCAGCAGCCAAGTCTACAGGGGGGACTACGAGCAGTACTTC	CASSQVYRGDYEQYF
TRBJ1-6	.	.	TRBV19	TGTGCCAGTCGGGGACAAGAGTATTCACCCCTCCACTTT	CASRGQEYSPLHF
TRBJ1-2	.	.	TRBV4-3	TGCGCCAGCAGCCAAAGGTGGACGAGGCCGGGTTATGGCTACACCTTC	CASSQRWTRPGYGYTF
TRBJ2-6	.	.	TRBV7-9	TGTGCCAGCAGCCCCCGATTGGGTTCTGGGGCCAACGTCCTGACTTTC	CASSPRLGSGANVLTF
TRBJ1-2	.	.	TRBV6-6	TGTGCCAGCAGTTCCCAGGCGGAAGGGTATGGCTACACCTTC	CASSSQAEGYGYTF
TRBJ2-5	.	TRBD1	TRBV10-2	TGCGCCAGCAGTGAGACCGGGACAGGGCGAGAGACCCAGTACTTC	CASSETGTGRETQYF
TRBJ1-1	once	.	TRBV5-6	TGTGCCAGCAGCAAACAGACTGCCGAAGGCACTGAAGCTTTCTTT	CASSKQTAEGTEAFF
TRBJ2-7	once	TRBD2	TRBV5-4	TGTGCCAGCAGCGGAGGGACTAGCGGGAGGGTTCGGACTTACGAGCAGTACTTC	CASSGGTSGRVRTYEQYF
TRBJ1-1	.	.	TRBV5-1	TGCGCCAGCAGCTTGGTCGGTGCAGGCCTGAACACTGAAGCTTTCTTT	CASSLVGAGLNTEAFF
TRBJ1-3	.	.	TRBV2	TGTGCCAGCAGTGAAAGTACAGACATCCGCTCTGGAAACACCATATATTTT	CASSESTDIRSGNTIYF
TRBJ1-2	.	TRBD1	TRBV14	TGTGCCAGCAGCCAGTTCGGGCAGGGGGCGAGAGATGGCTACACCTTC	CASSQFGQGARDGYTF
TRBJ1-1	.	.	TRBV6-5	TGTGCCAGCAGTTACGTGTCCGGGGCCAGAAACACTGAAGCTTTCTTT	CASSYVSGARNTEAFF
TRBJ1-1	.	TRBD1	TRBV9	TGTGCCAGCAGCGTATTCGGGGACAGCACTGAAGCTTTCTTT	CASSVFGDSTEAFF
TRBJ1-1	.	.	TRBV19	TGTGCCAGTAGTATCGGGGTCGGGGCGAACACTGAAGCTTTCTTT	CASSIGVGANTEAFF
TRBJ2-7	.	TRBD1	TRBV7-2	TGTGCCAGCAGCCCCGCCGGGACAGGGACCTCCTACGAGCAGTACTTC	CASSPAGTGTSYEQYF
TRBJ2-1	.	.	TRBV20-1	TGCAGTGCTCCCCTCAATTCGTGGCAGTTCTTC	CSAPLNSWQFF
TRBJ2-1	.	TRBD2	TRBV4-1	TGCGCCAGCAGCGGTCGGACTAGCGGGAGTAACAATGAGCAGTTCTTC	CASSGRTSGSNNEQFF
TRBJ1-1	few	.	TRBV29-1	TGCAGCGTTCGGGGGGCCCTCGGGATGAACACTGAAGCTTTCTTT	CSVRGALGMNTEAFF
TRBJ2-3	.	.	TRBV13	TGTGCCAGCAGCTTAGTCGGGACGGGGAGCACAGATACGCAGTATTTT	CASSLVGTGSTDTQYF
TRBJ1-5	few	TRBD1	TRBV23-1	TGCGCCAGCAGTCACCCTGGAGGGGGCGCCCCTGGCAATCAGCCCCAGCATTTT	CASSHPGGGAPGNQPQHF
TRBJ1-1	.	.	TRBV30	TGTGCCTGGAGTGTACTAGGGGGGGAGGGGGACACTGAAGCTTTCTTT	CAWSVLGGEGDTEAFF
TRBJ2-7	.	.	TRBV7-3	TGTGCCAGCAGCTTACAGGGGAACTCCTACGAGCAGTACTTC	CASSLQGNSYEQYF
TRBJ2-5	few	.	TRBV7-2	TGTGCCAGCAGCTTATCTCCAAGGGGAGAGACCCAGTACTTC	CASSLSPRGETQYF
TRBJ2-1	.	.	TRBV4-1	TGCGCCAGCAGCCCGACCCGGTACAATGAGCAGTTCTTC	CASSPTRYNEQFF
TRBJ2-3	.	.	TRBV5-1	TGCGCCAGCAGCTTGGCAGGGGCTTTTTATACGCAGTATTTT	CASSLAGAFYTQYF
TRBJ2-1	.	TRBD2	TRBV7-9	TGTGCCAGCAGCTTAGCGGCGGGGGCCTACAATGAGCAGTTCTTC	CASSLAAGAYNEQFF
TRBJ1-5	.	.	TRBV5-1	TGCGCCAGCAGCTTGAGGGCCGATAGCAATCAGCCCCAGCATTTT	CASSLRADSNQPQHF
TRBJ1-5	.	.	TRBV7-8	TGTGCCAGCAGCCATACTCAAACAGGGTTTATCAATCAGCCCCAGCATTTT	CASSHTQTGFINQPQHF